Reported below is one TCR beta chain. At least 3 on the Clinical Activity Score was recorded for ophthalmopathy patients, who also had NOSPECS grade at least 4 and duration under 3 months. The record originates from a study of T cells in Graves' hyperthyroidism and ophthalmopathy. The germline gives CDR1 LNHNV, CDR2 YYDKDF (reference sequence). V lost 2 bases and J lost 2, with 10 bases in between. The length of the CDR3 is 14 residues. Regions amplified from RNA transcripts were the TCR beta CDR3 regions. HTBI primers were the set used in a first-round RT-PCR of the TCR CDR3. TCRdb fed the multiplex PCR reads into MiXCR, producing one record per CDR3 protein. The sample comprises hundreds of thousands of distinct CDR3 sequences, around 21% of which are singletons, and about 35% rests with the top ten.

The receptor was isolated from a young man with Graves' ophthalmopathy. The sample taken for sequencing was blood. The chain combines TRBV15 with TRBJ2-7, with D possibly being TRBD1 (5 bases). CDR3 bases: TGTGCCACCAGCAGACGACAGCTAGCCTACGAGCAGTACTTC. This codes for CATSRRQLAYEQYF.